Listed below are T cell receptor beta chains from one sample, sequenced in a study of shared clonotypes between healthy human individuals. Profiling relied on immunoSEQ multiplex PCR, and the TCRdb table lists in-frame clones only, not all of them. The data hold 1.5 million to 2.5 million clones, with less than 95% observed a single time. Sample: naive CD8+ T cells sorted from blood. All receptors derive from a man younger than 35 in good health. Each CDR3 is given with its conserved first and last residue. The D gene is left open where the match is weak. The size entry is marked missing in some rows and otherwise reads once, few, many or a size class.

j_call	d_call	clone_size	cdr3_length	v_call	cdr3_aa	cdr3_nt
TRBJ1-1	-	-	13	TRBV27	CASSLGKNTEAFF	TGTGCCAGCAGTCTCGGGAAAAACACTGAAGCTTTCTTT
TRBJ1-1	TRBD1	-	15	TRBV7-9	CASSLRGTGNTEAFF	TGTGCCAGCAGCTTACGTGGGACAGGGAACACTGAAGCTTTCTTT
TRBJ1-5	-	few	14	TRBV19	CASSIRDSNQPQHF	TGTGCCAGTAGTATACGTGATAGCAATCAGCCCCAGCATTTT
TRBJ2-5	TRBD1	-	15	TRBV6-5	CASSYSGTVQETQYF	TGTGCCAGCAGTTACTCGGGGACAGTACAAGAGACCCAGTACTTC
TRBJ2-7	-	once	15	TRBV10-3	CAISGGRVDAYEQYF	TGTGCCATCAGTGGGGGGCGGGTTGATGCCTACGAGCAGTACTTC
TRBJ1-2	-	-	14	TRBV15	CATREDLSNYGYTF	TGTGCCACCAGGGAGGACCTTTCCAACTATGGCTACACCTTC
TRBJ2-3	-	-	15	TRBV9	CASSVAGGSTDTQYF	TGTGCCAGCAGCGTAGCTGGCGGTAGCACAGATACGCAGTATTTT
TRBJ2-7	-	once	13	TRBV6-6	CASSYSSTYEQYF	TGTGCCAGCAGTTACTCATCAACCTACGAGCAGTACTTC
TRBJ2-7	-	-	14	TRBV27	CASSSAGPSYEQYF	TGTGCCAGCAGTTCGGCAGGGCCATCCTACGAGCAGTACTTC
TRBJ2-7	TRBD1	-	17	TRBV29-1	CSVESLRTGVSSREQYF	TGCAGCGTTGAAAGTTTACGGACAGGGGTCTCTTCAAGGGAGCAGTACTTC
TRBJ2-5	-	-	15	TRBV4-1	CASSVSSASKETQYF	TGCGCCAGCAGCGTTTCCTCGGCCTCCAAAGAGACCCAGTACTTC
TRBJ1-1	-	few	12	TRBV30	CAWGPLNTEAFF	TGTGCCTGGGGACCGCTGAACACTGAAGCTTTCTTT
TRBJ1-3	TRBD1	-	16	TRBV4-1	CASSHETGEEGNTIYF	TGCGCCAGCAGCCACGAGACAGGGGAGGAGGGAAACACCATATATTTT
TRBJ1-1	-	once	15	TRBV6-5	CASRFKGSGNTEAFF	TGTGCCAGCAGATTCAAGGGGTCAGGGAACACTGAAGCTTTCTTT
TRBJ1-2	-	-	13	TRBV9	CASSVGEGFGYTF	TGTGCCAGCAGCGTAGGAGAAGGGTTTGGCTACACCTTC
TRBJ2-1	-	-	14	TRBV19	CASSMAAGLDEQFF	TGTGCCAGTAGTATGGCTGCGGGGCTCGATGAGCAGTTCTTC
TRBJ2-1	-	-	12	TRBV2	CASSLKGIEQFF	TGTGCCAGCAGTCTTAAGGGCATTGAGCAGTTCTTC
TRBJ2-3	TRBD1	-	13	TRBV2	CASSGQSTDTQYF	TGTGCCAGTTCGGGACAGAGCACAGATACGCAGTATTTT
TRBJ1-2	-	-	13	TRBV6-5	CASSYSGGGGYTF	TGTGCCAGCAGTTACTCGGGGGGAGGTGGCTACACCTTC
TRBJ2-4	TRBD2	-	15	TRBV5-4	CASTLLSGGGNIQYF	TGTGCCAGCACTCTCTTAAGCGGGGGAGGGAACATTCAGTACTTC
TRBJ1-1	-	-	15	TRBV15	CATSRDRGTYTEAFF	TGTGCCACCAGCAGAGATCGGGGGACTTACACTGAAGCTTTCTTT
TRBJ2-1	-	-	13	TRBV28	CASTLRSYNEQFF	TGTGCCAGCACCCTCCGATCCTACAATGAGCAGTTCTTC
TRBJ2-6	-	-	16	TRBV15	CATSRPQGLWANVLTF	TGTGCCACCAGCAGACCACAGGGCTTGTGGGCCAACGTCCTGACTTTC
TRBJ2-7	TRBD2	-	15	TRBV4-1	CASSQDRGTSYEQYF	TGCGCCAGCAGCCAAGATCGAGGGACTAGCTACGAGCAGTACTTC